This T cell receptor beta chain was found in a study of CD8+ T cells in alopecia areata. This CDR3 region has 13 residues. Per germline, CDR1 SGHVS and CDR2 FNYEAQ. This clone appeared once. cDNA prepared by RNA extraction and subsequent reverse transcription served as the template for sequencing. The data were produced by immunoSEQ multiplex PCR, yet TCRdb's version contains in-frame clones alone and is incomplete. The repertoire consists of about 190,000 clones, with more than 55% occurring once and the leading ten covering roughly 0.71%. Documented treatment: oral pan-JAK inhibitor, 5-10 mg twice daily.

This chain links TRBV7-6 with TRBJ2-3; unclear D gene. The J call is doubtful: the DNA matches TRBJ1-5 better. The origin of this receptor is a human donor with alopecia areata. Here the sequenced sample was CD4+ T cells sorted from blood, taken at week 4, from a patient treated with tofacitinib. The chain's CDR3 is CASSSVGTDTQHF. Written as DNA, the CDR3 is TGTGCCAGCAGCTCAGTAGGTACAGATACGCAGCATTTT.